This T cell receptor beta chain was found in a study of T cells after yellow fever vaccination. The TCR cDNA carried a universal primer site and UMIs from 5'RACE template switching. TCRdb used MiXCR to reprocess the 5' RACE reads, holding one entry per CDR3 protein. Among 450,000 to 550,000 distinct CDR3 sequences listed, roughly a fifth were seen once. Germline-derived CDR1 and CDR2 are MNHEY and SVGAGI. Trimming removed 7 bases at V and 7 bases at J, with 11 bases between. The CDR3 consists of 12 residues. Whole-study findings and limits: Among primary-vaccination clones, most reappeared after the booster, at 95% to 96% for CD4 and about 90% for CD8. FACS-sorted repertoires might harbor abundant contaminating clonotypes from the bulk population.

This clonotype has more than one count but fewer than ten. As yet, its antigen is unknown. The sequence came from a young man who received the YFV17D yellow fever vaccine. Source: PBMCs, taken 15 days after the yellow fever booster vaccination. This chain links TRBV6-5 with TRBJ1-5; D is undetermined. CDR3 residues: CASTTGRQPQHF. Here the CDR3 DNA reads TGTGCCAGCACCACCGGGAGGCAGCCCCAGCATTTT.